This record covers a single T cell receptor (beta chain). The sample belongs to a study of identical twins. MiXCR was run by TCRdb on the 5' RACE reads, yielding one entry per CDR3 protein. The sample lists about 720,000 distinct CDR3 sequences; around a sixth were seen once. With V trimmed by 3 bases and J by 7 bases, 14 bases remained unmatched. The germline gives CDR1 KGHDR, CDR2 SFDVKD. The CDR3 contains 18 residues. The sample was also reused in another study, on T cells expressing NK-cell markers. From that paper: The TCR beta repertoires originated in sorted CD3+CD56+NKG2C+, CD3+CD56+NKG2C- and CD3+CD56-NKG2C+ T cells. For several experiments, T cell sorting was restricted to the alpha-beta TCR population by means of an anti-gamma-delta TCR antibody. The same clonotypes also predominated in the CD3+CD56-NKG2C+ fraction of a handful of donors. Nothing established the HCMV specificity of expanded NKG2C+ T cell clones.

Material for sequencing was PBMCs. The rearrangement joins TRBV24-1 to TRBJ2-3; TRBD2 matches at 11 bases. This sequence was found in a young woman in good health. CDR3 nucleotides: TGTGCCACCAGTGATCCTGGACCGGGGACTAGCGGAAAAAATACGCAGTATTTT. Translated, it gives CATSDPGPGTSGKNTQYF.